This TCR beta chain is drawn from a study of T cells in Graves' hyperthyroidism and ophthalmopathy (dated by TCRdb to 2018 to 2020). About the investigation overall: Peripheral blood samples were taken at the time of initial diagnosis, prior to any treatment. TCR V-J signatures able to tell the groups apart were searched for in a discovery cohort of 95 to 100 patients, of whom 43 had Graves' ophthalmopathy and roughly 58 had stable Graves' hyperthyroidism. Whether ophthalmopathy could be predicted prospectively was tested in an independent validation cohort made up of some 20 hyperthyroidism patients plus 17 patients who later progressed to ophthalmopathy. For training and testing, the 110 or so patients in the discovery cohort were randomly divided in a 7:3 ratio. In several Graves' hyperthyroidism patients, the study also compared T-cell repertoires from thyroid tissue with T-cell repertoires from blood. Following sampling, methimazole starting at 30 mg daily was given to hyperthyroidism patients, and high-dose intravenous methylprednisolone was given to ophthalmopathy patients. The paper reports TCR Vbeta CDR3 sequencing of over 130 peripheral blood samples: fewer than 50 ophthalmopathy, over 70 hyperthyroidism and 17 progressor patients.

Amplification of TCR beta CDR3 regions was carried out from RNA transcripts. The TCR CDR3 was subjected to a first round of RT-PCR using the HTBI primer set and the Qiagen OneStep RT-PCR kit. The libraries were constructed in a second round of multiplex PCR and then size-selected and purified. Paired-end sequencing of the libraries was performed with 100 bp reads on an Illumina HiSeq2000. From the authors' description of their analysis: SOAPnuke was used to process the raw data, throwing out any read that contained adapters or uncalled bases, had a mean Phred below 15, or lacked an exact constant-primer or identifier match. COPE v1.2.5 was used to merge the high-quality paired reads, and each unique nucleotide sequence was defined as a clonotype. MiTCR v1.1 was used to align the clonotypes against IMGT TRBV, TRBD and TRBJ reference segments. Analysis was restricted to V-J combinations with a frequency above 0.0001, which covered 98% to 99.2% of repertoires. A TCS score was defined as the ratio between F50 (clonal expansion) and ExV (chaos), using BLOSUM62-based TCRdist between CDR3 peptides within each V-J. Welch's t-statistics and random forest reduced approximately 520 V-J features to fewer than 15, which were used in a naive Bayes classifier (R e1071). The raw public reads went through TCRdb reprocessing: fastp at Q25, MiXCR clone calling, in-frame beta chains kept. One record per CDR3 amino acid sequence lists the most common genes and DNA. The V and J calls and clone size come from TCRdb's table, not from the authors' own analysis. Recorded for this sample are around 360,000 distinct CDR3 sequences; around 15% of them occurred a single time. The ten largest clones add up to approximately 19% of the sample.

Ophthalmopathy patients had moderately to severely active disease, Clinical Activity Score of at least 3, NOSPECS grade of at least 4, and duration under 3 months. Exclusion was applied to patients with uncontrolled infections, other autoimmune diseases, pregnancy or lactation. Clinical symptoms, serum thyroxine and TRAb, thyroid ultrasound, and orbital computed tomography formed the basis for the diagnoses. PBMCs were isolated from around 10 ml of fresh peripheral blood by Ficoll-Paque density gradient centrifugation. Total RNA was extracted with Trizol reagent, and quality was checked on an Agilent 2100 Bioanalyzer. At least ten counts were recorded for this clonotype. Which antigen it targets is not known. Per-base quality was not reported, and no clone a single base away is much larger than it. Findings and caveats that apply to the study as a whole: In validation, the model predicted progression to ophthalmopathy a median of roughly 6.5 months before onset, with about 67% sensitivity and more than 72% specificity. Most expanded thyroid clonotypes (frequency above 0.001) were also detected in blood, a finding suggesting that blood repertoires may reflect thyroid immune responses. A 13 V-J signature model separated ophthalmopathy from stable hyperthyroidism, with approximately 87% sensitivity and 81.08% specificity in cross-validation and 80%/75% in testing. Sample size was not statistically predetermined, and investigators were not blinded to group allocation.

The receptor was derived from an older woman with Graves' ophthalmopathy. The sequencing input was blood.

CDR3 reads: CASSLQGSQETQYF. The nucleotides are TGTGCCAGCAGTCTCCAGGGGAGCCAAGAGACCCAGTACTTC. Recombination connected TRBV28 to TRBJ2-5; the D gene is perhaps TRBD1, from 6 matching bases. Sequences MDHEN (CDR1) and SYDVKM (CDR2) are obtained from the germline V gene. There are 14 amino acids in the CDR3, from cysteine to phenylalanine inclusive. The DNA shown is the 42-base CDR3, in frame from base 1. Relative to germline, V is 5 bases shorter and J is 1 base shorter, with 11 bases between their ends.